This passage covers 22 T cell receptor beta chains from one sample sequenced in a study of blood T cell repertoires in COVID-19. Method: immunoSEQ multiplex PCR; TCRdb's copy keeps in-frame clones and lacks some. The table shows about 240,000 clones, with over 80% occurring only once. Sequenced material: PBMCs or T cells enriched from blood (not recorded which). The source is a woman in her twenties or thirties with acute COVID-19.

V usage is TRBV5-1 and J usage is TRBJ1-1; D ambiguous. The CDR3 has 15 residues. CDR1 and CDR2 from the germline V gene are SGHRS and YFSETQ. V was trimmed by 4 bases and J by 0 bases, leaving 13 bases between them. CDR3 coding DNA: TGCGCCAGCAGCCGCGGACTGATAATGAACACTGAAGCTTTCTTT. Translation gives CASSRGLIMNTEAFF.

This clone was recorded a few times. The chain couples TRBV5-6 to TRBJ1-4; no definite D call. Looked up from germline, CDR1 is SGHDT and CDR2 is YYEEEE. The V gene lost 4 bases and the J gene lost 11 bases, with 15 bases spanning the gap. This CDR3 contains 13 residues. CDR3 in amino acids: CASSQRRAEKLFF. The CDR3 bases are TGTGCCAGCAGCCAACGACGAGCGGAGAAACTGTTTTTT.

The V and J genes are TRBV10-3 and TRBJ1-6; perhaps TRBD1 as D (6 bases). Trimming removed 10 bases at V and 3 bases at J, with 13 bases between. CDR1 is ENHRY and CDR2 is SYGVKD in the germline V gene. The CDR3 covers 14 residues. This CDR3 reads CASQGGGYNSPLHF. The CDR3 DNA follows: TGTGCCAGCCAGGGAGGGGGCTATAATTCACCCCTCCACTTT.

This chain joins TRBV5-6 and TRBJ1-5; TRBD1 is a possible D gene (6 bases). The germline CDR1 and CDR2 sequences are SGHDT and YYEEEE. Deletions cut 4 bases from V and 2 bases from J, with 13 bases between. The CDR3 loop spans 15 amino acids. The CDR3 DNA reads TGTGCCAGCAGCACAACAGGGAATGGCAATCAGCCCCAGCATTTT. It is translated as CASSTTGNGNQPQHF.

The V gene is TRBV12-5, the J gene TRBJ2-3; D is unresolved. Germline V gene lookup returns CDR1 LGHNT and CDR2 FRNRAP. The CDR3 contains 15 residues. V was cut by 0 bases and J by 3 bases, with 10 bases left in between. CDR3 in amino acids: CASGLVPSLTDTQYF. In DNA form, the CDR3 reads TGTGCTAGTGGTTTGGTCCCTTCTTTAACAGATACGCAGTATTTT.

The chain carries TRBV5-4 and TRBJ2-3; 8 nucleotides align to TRBD2. Per germline, CDR1 SGHNT and CDR2 YYREEE (reference sequence). Trimming at V came to 0 bases and at J to 6 bases, leaving 9 bases not matched to a gene. This CDR3 region has 16 residues. CDR3 coding DNA: TGTGCCAGCAGCTTGGCCCGGGGGGGGCCACGGGATACGCAGTATTTT. It encodes CASSLARGGPRDTQYF.

The CDR3 DNA is TGTGCCAGCAGCTTACAGGGGAAAGGGTACACTGAAGCTTTCTTT. Protein sequence: CASSLQGKGYTEAFF. The chain employs TRBV7-9 and TRBJ1-1, with TRBD1 as a possible D gene (6 bases). CDR1 is SEHNR and CDR2 is FQNEAQ in the germline V gene (reference sequence). CDR3 length: 15 amino acids. The V end lost 2 bases, the J end lost 3 bases, and 13 bases lay between the germline ends.

V is TRBV2 and J is TRBJ1-2; TRBD1 agrees at 7 bases. Per the germline V gene, CDR1 is SNHLY and CDR2 is FYNNEI. This CDR3 region has 12 residues. The trim removed 6 bases at V and 4 bases at J, leaving 2 bases unmatched. CDR3 sequence (DNA): TGTGCCAGCAGAGACAGGGTCTATGGCTACACCTTC. It translates to CASRDRVYGYTF.

This clone showed up just a few times. The gene calls are TRBV3-1 (or the pseudogene TRBV3-2) and TRBJ1-2; the match to TRBD1 covers 7 bases. The CDR3 runs 15 residues. The J segment lost 3 bases and the V segment lost 0 bases, leaving 4 bases of the junction unmatched. Germline CDR1 LGHDT, CDR2 YNNKEL (reference sequence). CDR3 in amino acids: CASSQDLGTDYGYTF. The CDR3 DNA follows: TGTGCCAGCAGCCAAGATCTTGGGACAGACTATGGCTACACCTTC.

This chain links TRBV7-2 with TRBJ2-2; 8 bases align to TRBD2. The CDR3 runs 15 residues. Looked up from germline, CDR1 is SGHTA and CDR2 is FQGNSA. V shed 2 bases and J 5 bases; nucleotides not matched to a gene: 4. CDR3 region: CASSLHRGGTGELFF. Here the CDR3 DNA reads TGTGCCAGCAGCTTACACCGGGGGGGGACCGGGGAGCTGTTTTTT. Looking up the rest from reference TRBV7-2 and TRBJ2-2 gives the full variable domain: GAGVSQSPSNKVTEKGKDVELRCDPISGHTALYWYRQSLGQGLEFLIYFQGNSAPDKSGLPSDRFSAERTGGSVSTLTIQRTQQEDSAVYLCASSLHRGGTGELFFGEGSRLTVL.

The V gene is TRBV2, the J gene TRBJ1-4; 7 bases line up with TRBD1. The CDR3 has 14 amino acids. Per germline, CDR1 SNHLY and CDR2 FYNNEI. V dropped 11 bases and J dropped 7; count of bases not matched to a gene: 13. The CDR3 DNA follows: TGTGCCGCAGGCGTTGACAGGGCGGGTGAAAAACTGTTTTTT. This translates into CAAGVDRAGEKLFF.

The rearrangement links TRBV9 to TRBJ2-1, with a tentative D call TRBD2 (5 bases). This CDR3 region has 15 residues. The V end was cut by 3 bases, the J end by 2 bases, with 12 bases between. Germline V gene lookup returns CDR1 SGDLS and CDR2 YYNGEE. CDR3 sequence reads: CASSALGVPYNEQFF. CDR3 DNA sequence: TGTGCCAGCAGCGCCCTCGGGGTTCCCTACAATGAGCAGTTCTTC. The full variable domain, rest sourced from reference TRBV9 and TRBJ2-1, is DSGVTQTPKHLITATGQRVTLRCSPRSGDLSVYWYQQSLDQGLQFLIQYYNGEERAKGNILERFSAQQFPDLHSELNLSSLELGDSALYFCASSALGVPYNEQFFGPGTRLTVL.

The chain has TRBV27 and TRBJ1-1; D possibly corresponds to TRBD1 (6 bases). CDR1 and CDR2 (germline): MNHEY, SMNVEV (reference sequence). The V end was cut by 0 bases, the J end by 4 bases, with 12 bases between. The CDR3 extends over 15 amino acids. CDR3 residues: CASSLSGGLITEAFF. DNA of the CDR3: TGTGCCAGCAGTTTATCGGGGGGGCTGATCACTGAAGCTTTCTTT.

This clone occurred once. The V and J genes are TRBV28 and TRBJ2-7, with 7 bases that match TRBD2. The CDR3 has 13 residues. The V segment lost 6 bases and the J segment 2 bases; nucleotides outside the gene matches: 4. The germline CDR1 and CDR2 sequences are MDHEN and SYDVKM. The CDR3 DNA follows: TGTGCCAGCAGGGAGCGGGGAGCCTACGAGCAGTACTTC. Protein sequence: CASRERGAYEQYF.

This clone was recorded once. V gene TRBV7-2 combines with J gene TRBJ1-5, with TRBD1 as a possible D gene (5 bases). The CDR3 consists of 14 residues. Germline V gene sequence: CDR1 SGHTA, CDR2 FQGNSA. Trimming cost V 5 bases and J 5 bases, with 13 bases left between them. The CDR3, as DNA: TGTGCCAGCAGCACGGTGGAGGGGTATCAGCCCCAGCATTTT. This encodes CASSTVEGYQPQHF.

The chain joins TRBV4-1 to TRBJ1-2; 10 positions agree with TRBD1. The CDR3 runs 16 residues. Germline values: CDR1 MGHRA, CDR2 YSYEKL. The V and J ends lost 4 bases and 4 bases, in that order; junction bases with no gene match: 9. CDR3 amino acids: CASSRHRDRGSYGYTF. The CDR3 nucleotides read TGCGCCAGCAGCCGACACCGGGACAGGGGATCCTATGGCTACACCTTC.

The chain recombines TRBV6-4 with TRBJ2-3; 8 bases match TRBD2. CDR1 is MRHNA, CDR2 SNTAGT, per germline. With V trimmed by 3 bases and J by 0 bases, 5 bases remained unmatched. This CDR3 is built from 16 residues. The CDR3 here is CASSESAGDSTDTQYF. CDR3 in DNA: TGTGCCAGCAGTGAGTCAGCGGGGGATAGCACAGATACGCAGTATTTT.

The rearrangement links TRBV29-1 to TRBJ1-2; 9 positions agree with TRBD1. Germline V gene lookup returns CDR1 SQVTM and CDR2 ANQGSEA. The CDR3 loop spans 12 amino acids. V dropped 2 bases and J dropped 8; count of bases not matched to a gene: 3. The CDR3 DNA sequence: TGCAGCGTTGAAACAGGGGGCTTAGGCTACACCTTC. Amino acids: CSVETGGLGYTF.

The chain recombines TRBV7-6 with TRBJ2-3; a possible D gene is TRBD1 (6 bases). V was clipped by 1 base and J by 4 bases, with 12 bases between them. CDR1 is SGHVS and CDR2 is FNYEAQ in the germline V gene. The CDR3 spans 15 residues. In DNA form, the CDR3 reads TGTGCCAGCAGCTTAGGGATGGGGGCATCAGATACGCAGTATTTT. This translates into CASSLGMGASDTQYF. Full variable domain (remainder filled in from reference TRBV7-6 and TRBJ2-3): GAGVSQSPRYKVTKRGQDVALRCDPISGHVSLYWYRQALGQGPEFLTYFNYEAQQDKSGLPNDRFSAERPEGSISTLTIQRTEQRDSAMYRCASSLGMGASDTQYFGPGTRLTVL.

The genes are TRBV4-1 and TRBJ2-3; 7 positions agree with TRBD1. From germline, CDR1 is MGHRA and CDR2 YSYEKL. The CDR3 spans 16 residues. V shed 3 bases and J 1 base; nucleotides not matched to a gene: 7. The CDR3 DNA reads as TGCGCCAGCAGCCATTATTCCGGACAGGGCACAGATACGCAGTATTTT. This codes for CASSHYSGQGTDTQYF.

The gene calls are TRBV2 and TRBJ1-6; D ambiguous. This CDR3 spans 13 amino acids. Trimming took 6 bases from V and 7 from J, leaving 10 bases between them. Germline loops: CDR1 SNHLY, CDR2 FYNNEI. The CDR3 is CASRGLWNSPLHF. The CDR3 bases are TGTGCCAGCAGAGGACTGTGGAATTCACCCCTCCACTTT.

This clone turned up a few times. The chain is built from TRBV30 and TRBJ2-5; 14 bases agree with TRBD2. The CDR3 consists of 15 residues. In germline, CDR1 is GTSNPN, CDR2 SVGIG (reference sequence). With V trimmed by 1 base and J by 4 bases, 2 bases remained unmatched. The CDR3 loop is CAWSDGLAGGETQYF. DNA for the CDR3: TGTGCCTGGAGTGACGGACTAGCGGGGGGAGAGACCCAGTACTTC.